Sequencing of this TCR beta chain was carried out in a study of response to subunit inactivated influenza vaccine. TCRdb reanalysed the RT-PCR reads using MiXCR and keeps one entry per CDR3 protein. The sample includes 590,000 or so distinct CDR3 sequences, 11% to 15% of them seen just once. The CDR3 runs to 17 residues. V gave up 3 bases and J gave up 6 bases; unmatched junction bases: 11. Germline V gives CDR1 SGHTA, CDR2 FQGNSA. Notes on the study in general: Only a handful of new T cells, the authors suggested, are recruited with each seasonal influenza vaccination.

On this clonotype itself: Its target is not known.

The chain employs TRBV7-2 and TRBJ2-2; TRBD2 aligns across 9 bases. The material sequenced was PBMCs from blood, taken 14 to 15 days before vaccination. This TCR came from a man aged 50-60 years who received an inactivated influenza vaccine. CDR3 DNA: TGTGCCAGCAGCTTCCCCGGGACTAGCCACACCGCCGGGGAGCTGTTTTTT. It translates to CASSFPGTSHTAGELFF.